This TCR beta chain is drawn from a study of beta chain features in type 1 diabetes. Study-wide results and limits: Still unanswered here is whether HLA type influences TCRB rearrangement. Within patients, naive, central memory and Treg TCRB repertoires seemed more similar than within healthy donors. For Type 1 diabetes patients, all four CD4+ subsets carried TCRB CDR3s that were moderately but significantly shorter.

What was sequenced were expressed TCRB transcripts, since all of the isolated RNA had been reverse transcribed. Regulatory, naive and central memory T cell samples averaged around 3.9 million reads. The method was immunoSEQ multiplex PCR; TCRdb's version includes in-frame clones alone and lacks a portion of them. The data show about 180,000 clones, less than 10% seen once. This clone was seen only a few times. Its target is not known. Populations obtained by sorting all exceeded 95% purity. Germline lookup yields CDR1 SQVTM and CDR2 ANQGSEA. The CDR3 has 11 amino acids. Trimming pared 5 bases from V and 12 bases from J, leaving 15 bases between.

Sequencing was done on a sample of central memory CD4+ T cells from blood. This sequence originates from a man between 18 and 29 years old with type 1 diabetes. This sequence joins TRBV29-1 and TRBJ2-3; a possible D gene is TRBD1 (6 bases). Written as DNA, the CDR3 is TGCAGCGTTTCCTCGGACAGTCTTCAGTATTTT. It encodes CSVSSDSLQYF.